These 12 T cell receptor beta chains share one sample of origin, sequenced in a study of blood T cell repertoires in COVID-19. Assay used: immunoSEQ multiplex PCR; TCRdb lists only in-frame clones, some missing. The repertoire has fewer than 55,000 clones, approximately 88% of them found once; the top ten carry roughly 2.5%. The sequencing sample was made of peripheral blood. Every receptor here comes from a man aged 45-65 years with acute or convalescent COVID-19.

The chain couples TRBV2 to TRBJ1-1; possibly TRBD1 for D (5 bases). Per the germline V gene, CDR1 is SNHLY and CDR2 is FYNNEI. The CDR3 covers 11 residues. The ends were cut back, 6 bases at V and 4 bases at J, with 6 bases in the middle. CDR3 sequence: CASRTVTEAFF. As DNA, the CDR3 is TGTGCCAGCAGGACAGTCACTGAAGCTTTCTTT.

Concerning this clone: In the same sample, other DNA sequences code for this CDR3. The chain carries TRBV5-6 and TRBJ1-1; D might be TRBD1 (6 bases). CDR3 size: 13 residues. Deletions cut 0 bases from V and 4 bases from J, with 7 bases between. Germline V gene lookup returns CDR1 SGHDT and CDR2 YYEEEE. The CDR3 region has the DNA TGTGCCAGCAGCTTGGGAGGGGGCACTGAAGCTTTCTTT. Translated: CASSLGGGTEAFF.

V is TRBV13 and J is TRBJ1-1; TRBD1 might be the D (6 bases). The germline gives CDR1 PRHDT, CDR2 FYEKMQ (reference sequence). The CDR3 sequence is 14 residues long. V lost 0 bases to trimming and J lost 7 bases, with 12 bases between them. The CDR3 loop is CASSLGLRGGEAFF. The CDR3 DNA sequence: TGTGCCAGCAGCTTAGGCCTCAGGGGTGGTGAAGCTTTCTTT. The variable domain in full, with the rest retrieved from reference TRBV13 and TRBJ1-1, is AAGVIQSPRHLIKEKRETATLKCYPIPRHDTVYWYQQGPGQDPQFLISFYEKMQSDKGSIPDRFSAQQFSDYHSELNMSSLELGDSALYFCASSLGLRGGEAFFGQGTRLTVV.

This clone was counted only a few times. The genes are TRBV6-1 and TRBJ1-2, with 9 bases identical to TRBD1. With V trimmed by 4 bases and J by 2 bases, 8 bases remained unmatched. This CDR3 contains 16 residues. CDR1 and CDR2 (germline): MNHNS, SASEGT. DNA of the CDR3: TGTGCCAGCAGTGGGGACAGGGTGTCCCACAACTATGGCTACACCTTC. It yields the protein CASSGDRVSHNYGYTF.

V and J are TRBV28 and TRBJ2-1, with 14 positions matching TRBD2. CDR3 length: 18 residues. CDR1 MDHEN and CDR2 SYDVKM come from the germline V gene. The junction had 14 bases not matched to a gene; V was cut back by 7 bases and J by 6 bases. The CDR3: CASNYGTSGRGGSNEQFF. CDR3 DNA: TGTGCCAGCAATTATGGGACTAGCGGGAGAGGGGGGAGCAATGAGCAGTTCTTC.

V usage is TRBV24-1 and J usage is TRBJ1-6; D perhaps matches TRBD1 (5 bases). The germline V gene encodes CDR1 KGHDR and CDR2 SFDVKD. V was shortened by 1 base and J by 9 bases, with 15 bases between the two germline ends. There are 16 residues in the CDR3. The CDR3 sequence is CATSDFGGVSVSPLHF. The CDR3, as DNA: TGTGCCACCAGTGATTTTGGAGGGGTTTCTGTTTCACCCCTCCACTTT.

CDR3 DNA sequence: TGCAGCGCCCAATGGAACAGGGGATGGACTGAAGCTTTCTTT. It yields the protein CSAQWNRGWTEAFF. This chain links TRBV29-1 with TRBJ1-1; 7 bases match TRBD1. Germline CDR1 is SQVTM and CDR2 is ANQGSEA. The length of the CDR3 is 14 residues. V shed 7 bases and J 5 bases; nucleotides not matched to a gene: 13.

The chain employs TRBV4-1 and TRBJ2-3; 11 bases fit TRBD2. The V segment lost 4 bases and the J segment 2 bases; nucleotides outside the gene matches: 8. The germline V gene encodes CDR1 MGHRA and CDR2 YSYEKL. This CDR3 spans 17 amino acids. The CDR3 bases are TGCGCCAGCAGCCCCCTGGGACTAGCGGCCAACACAGATACGCAGTATTTT. Translated, it gives CASSPLGLAANTDTQYF.

This CDR3 is CASSYLGGASHEQYF. The CDR3 region has the DNA TGTGCCAGCAGTTACTTAGGGGGCGCTTCCCACGAGCAGTACTTC. This rearrangement joins TRBV6-6 to TRBJ2-7; TRBD1 agrees at 7 bases. This CDR3 is 15 amino acids long. CDR1 and CDR2 from the germline V gene are MNHNY and SVGAGI (reference sequence). The ends lost 1 base at V and 5 bases at J; junction bases unmatched: 8.

This chain links TRBV18 with TRBJ2-2; a weak D match, TRBD2 (5 bases). Germline CDR1 reads KGHSH; CDR2 reads LQKENI. The CDR3 is made up of 14 amino acids. Trimming cost V 8 bases and J 0 bases, with 10 bases left between them. As DNA, the CDR3 is TGTGCCAGCCTTACTAGTGCGAACACCGGGGAGCTGTTTTTT. Its protein product is CASLTSANTGELFF.

The J gene is TRBJ1-3, the V gene TRBV15, with 10 bases fitting TRBD1. This CDR3 comprises 16 residues. The V gene end was trimmed by 2 bases and the J gene end by 6 bases; junction bases not matched to a gene: 7. Per germline, CDR1 LNHNV and CDR2 YYDKDF (reference sequence). CDR3 coding DNA: TGTGCCACCAGCAGACCCGGACAGGGGGGATTAAACACCATATATTTT. Amino acids: CATSRPGQGGLNTIYF.

The chain has TRBV3-1 (or the pseudogene TRBV3-2) and TRBJ1-5, with 11 bases identical to TRBD1. Trimming removed 0 bases from V and 6 bases from J; junction bases left unmatched: 1. The length of the CDR3 is 15 residues. The germline CDR1 and CDR2 sequences are LGHDT and YNNKEL (reference sequence). CDR3 bases: TGTGCCAGCAGCCAAGATGGGACAGGGGGTCAGCCCCAGCATTTT. Protein sequence: CASSQDGTGGQPQHF.